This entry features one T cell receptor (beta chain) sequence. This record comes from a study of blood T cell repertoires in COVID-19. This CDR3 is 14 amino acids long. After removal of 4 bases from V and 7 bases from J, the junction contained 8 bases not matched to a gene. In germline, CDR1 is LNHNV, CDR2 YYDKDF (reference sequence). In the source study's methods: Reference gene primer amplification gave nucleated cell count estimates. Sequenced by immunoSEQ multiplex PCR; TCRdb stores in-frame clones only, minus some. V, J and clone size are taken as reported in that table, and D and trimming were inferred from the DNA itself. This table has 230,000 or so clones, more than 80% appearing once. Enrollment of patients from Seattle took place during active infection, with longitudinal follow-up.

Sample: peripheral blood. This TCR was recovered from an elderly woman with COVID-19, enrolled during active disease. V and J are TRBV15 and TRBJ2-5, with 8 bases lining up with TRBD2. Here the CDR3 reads CATSTPVTSATQYF. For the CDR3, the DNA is TGTGCCACCAGCACCCCCGTGACTAGCGCGACCCAGTACTTC.